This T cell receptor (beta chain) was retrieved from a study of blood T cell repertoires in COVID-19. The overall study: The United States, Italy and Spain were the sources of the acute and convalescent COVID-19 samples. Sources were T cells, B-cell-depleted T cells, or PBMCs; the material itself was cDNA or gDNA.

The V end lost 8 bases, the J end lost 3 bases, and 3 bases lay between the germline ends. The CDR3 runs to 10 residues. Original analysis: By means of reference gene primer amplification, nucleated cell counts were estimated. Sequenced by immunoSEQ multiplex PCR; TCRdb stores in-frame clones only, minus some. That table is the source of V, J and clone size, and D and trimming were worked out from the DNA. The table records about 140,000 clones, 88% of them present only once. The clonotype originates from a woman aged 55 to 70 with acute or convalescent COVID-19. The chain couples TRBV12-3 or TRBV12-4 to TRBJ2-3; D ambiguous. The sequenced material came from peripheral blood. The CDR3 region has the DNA TGTGCCAGCCAAACAGATACGCAGTATTTT. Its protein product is CASQTDTQYF.